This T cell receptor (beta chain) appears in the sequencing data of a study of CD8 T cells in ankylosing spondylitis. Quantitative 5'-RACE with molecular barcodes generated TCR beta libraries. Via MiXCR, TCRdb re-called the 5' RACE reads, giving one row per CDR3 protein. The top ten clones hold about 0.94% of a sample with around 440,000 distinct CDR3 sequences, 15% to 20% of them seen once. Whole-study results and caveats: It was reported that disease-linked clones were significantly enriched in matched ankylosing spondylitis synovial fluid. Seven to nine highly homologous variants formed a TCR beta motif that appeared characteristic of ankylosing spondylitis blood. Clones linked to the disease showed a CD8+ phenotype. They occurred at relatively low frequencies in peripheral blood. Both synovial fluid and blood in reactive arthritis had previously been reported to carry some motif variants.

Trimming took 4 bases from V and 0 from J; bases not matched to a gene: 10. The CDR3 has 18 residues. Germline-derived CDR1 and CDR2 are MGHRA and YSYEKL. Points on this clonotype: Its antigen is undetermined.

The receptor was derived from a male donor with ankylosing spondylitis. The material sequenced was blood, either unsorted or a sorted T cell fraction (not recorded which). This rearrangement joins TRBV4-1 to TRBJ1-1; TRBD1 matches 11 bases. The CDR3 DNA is TGCGCCAGCAGCCCATTAGGACAGGGGGCGTCGGTGAACACTGAAGCTTTCTTT. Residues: CASSPLGQGASVNTEAFF.